A single sample is the source of the 20 T cell receptor beta chains below, sequenced in a study of vaccination and CD4 T cells after COVID-19. Oncomine TCR Beta short-read sequencing was applied to DNA from cultured CD4+ T cells. MiXCR was run by TCRdb on the PCR reads, yielding one entry per CDR3 protein. The table records around 23,000 distinct CDR3 sequences, approximately 32% of them present only once. This sample's time point: late sampling 161 to 241 days after vaccination in a few convalescent patients. Treatment given: roughly 10-day PBMC culture with coronavirus spike peptide pools or control peptides (ViraFEST assay). No antigen has been assigned to these receptors. The source was CD4+ T cells from blood, cultured in vitro, collected about 7 months after SARS-CoV-2 vaccination. These TCRs come from a human donor who had recovered from COVID-19.

The V call is TRBV15, the J call TRBJ2-7; TRBD2 might be the D (5 bases). The CDR3 consists of 16 residues. The V gene lost 4 bases and the J gene lost 3 bases, with 19 bases spanning the gap. CDR1 and CDR2 (germline): LNHNV, YYDKDF (reference sequence). The CDR3 sequence is CATSTLKLSGFYEQYF. DNA of the CDR3: TGTGCCACCAGCACCCTTAAGTTGTCGGGATTCTACGAGCAGTACTTC.

The chain couples TRBV7-9 to TRBJ2-3; D ambiguous. Germline V lookup: CDR1 SEHNR, CDR2 FQNEAQ (reference sequence). This CDR3 has 14 residues. Trimming cost V 0 bases and J 8 bases, with 12 bases left between them. Here the CDR3 reads CASSLASYSSTQYF. CDR3 nucleotide sequence: TGTGCCAGCAGCTTAGCTTCTTACTCGTCTACGCAGTATTTT. Full variable domain (remainder filled in from reference TRBV7-9 and TRBJ2-3): DTGVSQNPRHKITKRGQNVTFRCDPISEHNRLYWYRQTLGQGPEFLTYFQNEAQLEKSRLLSDRFSAERPKGSFSTLEIQRTEQGDSAMYLCASSLASYSSTQYFGPGTRLTVL.

The genes are TRBV7-3 and TRBJ2-3; D is undetermined. The CDR3 consists of 13 residues. Trimming stripped 5 bases from V and 2 bases from J, with 8 bases between. Germline values: CDR1 SGHTA, CDR2 FQGTGA. The CDR3 loop is CASSPINTDTQYF. CDR3 DNA: TGTGCCAGCAGCCCGATCAACACAGATACGCAGTATTTT.

The sample holds a few counts of this clonotype. The chain couples TRBV2 to TRBJ1-2, with D possibly matching TRBD1 (5 bases). CDR1 is SNHLY, CDR2 FYNNEI, per germline. V shed 4 bases and J shed 4 bases, with 7 bases lying between them. This CDR3 has 12 residues. The CDR3, as DNA: TGTGCCAGCAGTGGTAGGGGCTATGGCTACACCTTC. Translated, it gives CASSGRGYGYTF.

This clonotype was found a few times. The chain links TRBV6-2 or TRBV6-3 to TRBJ2-7, with 11 bases lining up with TRBD2. Trimming took 5 bases from V and 4 from J; bases not matched to a gene: 25. Germline-derived CDR1 and CDR2 are MNHEY and SVGEGT. The CDR3 runs to 21 residues. The CDR3 protein is CASSPHLTAVAGGPSRYEQYF. Here the CDR3 DNA reads TGTGCCAGCAGTCCCCACCTTACGGCGGTAGCGGGAGGGCCATCGAGGTACGAGCAGTACTTC.

The chain employs TRBV7-9 and TRBJ2-1, with unresolved D. Germline V gene sequence: CDR1 SEHNR, CDR2 FQNEAQ (reference sequence). V was shortened by 5 bases and J by 8 bases, with 13 bases between the two germline ends. CDR3 size: 13 residues. Here the CDR3 reads CASSPAAIYEQFF. The DNA of the CDR3 is TGTGCCAGCAGCCCGGCTGCGATCTATGAGCAGTTCTTC.

Only a few counts were recorded for this clonotype. V gene TRBV19 combines with J gene TRBJ2-5; D is possibly TRBD1 (5 bases). There are 13 residues in the CDR3. Germline assignment: CDR1 LNHDA and CDR2 SQIVND (reference sequence). Trimming shortened V by 3 bases and J by 4 bases, and 9 bases separated the two germline ends. The CDR3 coding sequence is TGTGCCAGTAGTATTATCCAGGGAGAGACCCAGTACTTC. It encodes CASSIIQGETQYF.

This clonotype was recorded a few times. V usage is TRBV20-1 and J usage is TRBJ2-1; 9 bases line up with TRBD1. Germline assignment: CDR1 DFQATT and CDR2 SNEGSKA (reference sequence). This CDR3 contains 14 residues. After removal of 6 bases from V and 10 bases from J, the junction contained 13 bases not matched to a gene. DNA for the CDR3: TGCAGTGCACCCGATCAACAGGGGGCGCGGGAGCAGTTCTTC. It encodes CSAPDQQGAREQFF.

The rearrangement links TRBV19 to TRBJ1-2; D remains unclear. Germline-derived CDR1 and CDR2 are LNHDA and SQIVND (reference sequence). The ends were cut back, 2 bases at V and 1 base at J, with 11 bases in the middle. CDR3 length equals 15 residues. CDR3 in amino acids: CASSIIDGDNYGYTF. The CDR3 nucleotides are TGTGCCAGTAGTATAATCGACGGGGATAACTATGGCTACACCTTC.

The V call is TRBV19, the J call TRBJ1-5, with TRBD1 matching 7 bases. The CDR3 sequence is 16 residues long. In germline, CDR1 is LNHDA, CDR2 SQIVND (reference sequence). V dropped 3 bases and J dropped 4; count of bases not matched to a gene: 9. DNA for the CDR3: TGTGCCAGTAGTATTGGTTGGGGGGACAGAAATCAGCCCCAGCATTTT. This codes for CASSIGWGDRNQPQHF.

This clonotype has only a few counts. The CDR3 coding sequence is TGTGCCAGCGGGGCAGGGGGGGCATTTGAAGCTTTCTTT. This gives the protein CASGAGGAFEAFF. The V and J genes are TRBV7-2 and TRBJ1-1; 7 bases fit TRBD1. This CDR3 has 13 residues. The junction had 10 bases not matched to a gene; V was cut back by 8 bases and J by 7 bases. Germline-derived CDR1 and CDR2 are SGHTA and FQGNSA.

This clonotype was picked up a small number of times. The rearrangement uses TRBV7-2 and TRBJ2-3, with unresolved D. Deletions cut 0 bases from V and 4 bases from J, with 11 bases between. CDR1 and CDR2 from the germline V gene are SGHTA and FQGNSA. The CDR3 contains 15 residues. The CDR3 DNA sequence: TGTGCCAGCAGCTTAGCTAACTTTTTAGCAGATACGCAGTATTTT. It is translated as CASSLANFLADTQYF.

This clonotype appeared a few times. This chain joins TRBV10-3 and TRBJ2-7, with TRBD1 matching over 7 bases. Per the germline V gene, CDR1 is ENHRY and CDR2 is SYGVKD. The J segment lost 2 bases and the V segment lost 8 bases, leaving 12 bases of the junction unmatched. The CDR3 spans 15 residues. Written as DNA, the CDR3 is TGTGCCATCGGGAACAGGGGCCTGGGTCCCTACGAGCAGTACTTC. Translated, it gives CAIGNRGLGPYEQYF.

This clonotype was picked up many times. The DNA for the CDR3 is TGTGCCAGCAGGAGGCAGGCAGGGAGCGCAGATACGCAGTATTTT. The encoded protein is CASRRQAGSADTQYF. V is TRBV6-1 and J is TRBJ2-3; D is perhaps TRBD1 or TRBD2 (5 bases each). The germline CDR1 and CDR2 sequences are MNHNS and SASEGT. Trimming left V 6 bases short and J 4 bases short, with 17 bases between. The CDR3 loop spans 15 amino acids.

The rearrangement uses TRBV4-2 and TRBJ2-5; D possibly matches TRBD1 or TRBD2 (6 bases each). CDR1 and CDR2 (germline): LGHNA, YNFKEQ. The CDR3 spans 19 residues. Deletions cut 4 bases from V and 5 bases from J, with 29 bases between. CDR3 amino acids: CASSRIKGGGTSGAETQYF. The CDR3 DNA is TGTGCCAGCAGCCGAATAAAGGGGGGCGGGACCTCCGGGGCGGAGACCCAGTACTTC.

This sequence joins TRBV10-3 and TRBJ2-7, with 10 bases matching TRBD2. This CDR3 has 17 residues. Germline V lookup: CDR1 ENHRY, CDR2 SYGVKD. V trimming: 4 bases; J trimming: 5 bases; junction bases outside the gene matches: 14. The CDR3 protein is CAISGSKPGLAYDEQYF. The CDR3 region has the DNA TGTGCCATCAGTGGATCAAAGCCGGGACTAGCGTATGACGAGCAGTACTTC.

A few counts support this clonotype. The chain recombines TRBV6-1 with TRBJ1-6; D is ambiguous. The germline V gene has CDR1 MNHNS and CDR2 SASEGT. CDR3 length: 17 amino acids. Trimming removed 2 bases at V and 8 bases at J, with 19 bases between. The DNA of the CDR3 is TGTGCCAGCAGTGAACTGCCAGCCAAAGCGGTCGATTCACCCCTCCACTTT. It is translated as CASSELPAKAVDSPLHF.

V gene TRBV29-1 combines with J gene TRBJ2-5, with D perhaps matching TRBD1 (6 bases). V was pared by 7 bases and J by 5 bases, with 11 bases between. This CDR3 spans 11 amino acids. In germline, CDR1 is SQVTM, CDR2 ANQGSEA. CDR3 protein: CSAGDRETQYF. CDR3 sequence (DNA): TGCAGCGCAGGGGACCGCGAGACCCAGTACTTC.

This clonotype was observed a single time. The V gene is TRBV29-1, the J gene TRBJ2-5, with 9 bases that match TRBD2. CDR1 SQVTM and CDR2 ANQGSEA come from the germline V gene. The CDR3 runs to 14 residues. V was pared by 5 bases and J by 9 bases, with 13 bases of the junction left unmatched. CDR3 DNA sequence: TGCAGCGTTTACGTGGCGGGAGGGGGGCGGGCCCAGTACTTC. It is translated as CSVYVAGGGRAQYF.

The V gene is TRBV7-2, the J gene TRBJ2-4, with D uncertain. The CDR3 length is 13 residues. The germline V gene encodes CDR1 SGHTA and CDR2 FQGNSA. V lost 4 bases and J lost 5, with 9 bases in between. The CDR3 nucleotides read TGTGCCAGCAGCTCTGGGCCCCAAAACATTCAGTACTTC. Translation: CASSSGPQNIQYF.